These 19 T cell receptor beta chains were all obtained from the same sample, sequenced in a study of OX40 agonist ivuxolimab in advanced cancers. Measured with immunoSEQ multiplex PCR; TCRdb has only the in-frame clones, and not every one. Counted here are more than 45,000 clones, 70% to 90% occurring once; the ten biggest clones make up more than 9%. The material was CD4+ or CD8+ T cells sorted from blood, obtained in a trial of the OX40 agonist ivuxolimab. These receptors originate from an adult with an advanced solid tumor such as melanoma, head and neck, liver or kidney cancer.

This clone was found once. V is TRBV14 and J is TRBJ2-7, with D perhaps TRBD2 (5 bases). Germline CDR1 SGHDN, CDR2 FVKESK. V was cut by 1 base and J by 7 bases, with 8 bases left in between. This CDR3 contains 12 residues. The CDR3 here is CASSQGRVEQYF. CDR3 DNA sequence: TGTGCCAGCAGCCAAGGGCGGGTAGAGCAGTACTTC. Looking up the rest from reference TRBV14 and TRBJ2-7 gives the full variable domain: EAGVTQFPSHSVIEKGQTVTLRCDPISGHDNLYWYRRVMGKEIKFLLHFVKESKQDESGMPNNRFLAERTGGTYSTLKVQPAELEDSGVYFCASSQGRVEQYFGPGTRLTVT.

The chain employs TRBV30 and TRBJ1-5; D is possibly TRBD1 (6 bases). Trimming took off 0 bases at V and 6 bases at J, with 6 bases between the two ends. Looked up from germline, CDR1 is GTSNPN and CDR2 is SVGIG (reference sequence). This CDR3 has 12 amino acids. The CDR3 DNA follows: TGTGCCTGGAGTGTAGGGGGTCAGCCCCAGCATTTT. It specifies CAWSVGGQPQHF.

The V and J genes are TRBV9 and TRBJ2-1; 8 bases fit TRBD2. Germline V gives CDR1 SGDLS, CDR2 YYNGEE. Trimming cost V 3 bases and J 0 bases; bases outside gene matches: 5. This CDR3 has 16 residues. The CDR3 DNA reads as TGTGCCAGCAGCGCGGGAGGGTCAAGCTCCTACAATGAGCAGTTCTTC. It is translated as CASSAGGSSSYNEQFF.

The chain couples TRBV10-2 to TRBJ1-1; D is ambiguous. V was trimmed by 0 bases and J by 0 bases, leaving 8 bases between them. The CDR3 is made up of 15 amino acids. Germline CDR1 and CDR2: WSHSY and SAAADI. CDR3 residues: CASSESWGLNTEAFF. The DNA of the CDR3 is TGCGCCAGCAGTGAGTCTTGGGGATTGAACACTGAAGCTTTCTTT.

J is TRBJ2-2 and V is TRBV27; perhaps TRBD1 as D (5 bases). Between the trimmed V and J ends, which lost 6 bases and 8 bases, there was a span of 19 bases. Germline CDR1 reads MNHEY; CDR2 reads SMNVEV (reference sequence). This CDR3 is built from 15 residues. In DNA, the CDR3 is TGTGCCAGCAGCCCCTGGACAAACCGCCGGGGGGAGCTGTTTTTT. Its translation: CASSPWTNRRGELFF.

The genes are TRBV20-1 and TRBJ2-5, with D possibly matching TRBD1 (6 bases). V lost 6 bases, J lost 9 bases, and 8 bases lay in between. This CDR3 has 9 amino acids. The germline V gene encodes CDR1 DFQATT and CDR2 SNEGSKA (reference sequence). For the CDR3, the DNA is TGCAGTGCCAGGGGATCCCAGTACTTC. This translates into CSARGSQYF.

This clone came up a few times. This sequence joins TRBV7-9 and TRBJ2-1; D ambiguous. From germline, CDR1 is SEHNR and CDR2 FQNEAQ (reference sequence). V gave up 5 bases and J gave up 7 bases, with 9 bases separating them. This CDR3 comprises 12 residues. CDR3 bases: TGTGCCAGCAGCCACTTACTGAATGAGCAGTTCTTC. It yields the protein CASSHLLNEQFF.

J is TRBJ2-7 and V is TRBV5-1, with TRBD2 matching 8 bases. This CDR3 has 18 amino acids. Germline CDR1 and CDR2: SGHRS and YFSETQ. Trimming removed 0 bases from V and 2 bases from J; junction bases left unmatched: 13. CDR3 bases: TGCGCCAGCAGCTTGGGAGGGATCGAGCGGGAGTACCCCTACGAGCAGTACGTC. Residues: CASSLGGIEREYPYEQYV.

V gene TRBV5-3 combines with J gene TRBJ1-5; no firm D call. Being an ORF, TRBV5-3 has a function that is uncertain. The CDR3 is 15 amino acids. V was clipped by 4 bases and J by 2 bases, with 13 bases between them. This CDR3 reads CARSRVTGGNQPQHF. For the CDR3, the DNA is TGTGCCAGAAGCCGGGTGACCGGGGGCAATCAGCCCCAGCATTTT.

This clone appeared a few times. The chain carries TRBV2 and TRBJ2-3, with D perhaps matching TRBD1 (5 bases). Trimming pared 4 bases from V and 1 base from J, leaving 12 bases between. The germline gives CDR1 SNHLY, CDR2 FYNNEI. This CDR3 contains 15 residues. CDR3 in amino acids: CASSVQQGGTDTQYF. In nucleotides, the CDR3 is TGTGCCAGCAGTGTACAGCAGGGCGGCACAGATACGCAGTATTTT.

This clone was seen a handful of times. The rearrangement uses TRBV29-1 and TRBJ1-1; D not resolved. The CDR3 contains 12 residues. The germline gives CDR1 SQVTM, CDR2 ANQGSEA. Trimming shortened V by 1 base and J by 7 bases, and 10 bases separated the two germline ends. CDR3 DNA: TGCAGCGTTGAAGGGTGGGCGGGTGAAGCTTTCTTT. It specifies CSVEGWAGEAFF.

V usage is TRBV7-9 and J usage is TRBJ2-2; TRBD2 agrees at 10 bases. This CDR3 contains 15 residues. From germline, CDR1 is SEHNR and CDR2 FQNEAQ (reference sequence). V was clipped by 9 bases and J by 0 bases; unmatched bases: 4. CDR3 DNA: TGTGCCAGGCCGGGACTAGCGACGAACACCGGGGAGCTGTTTTTT. Encoded protein: CARPGLATNTGELFF.

This rearrangement joins TRBV10-2 to TRBJ1-1, with D unclear. In germline, CDR1 is WSHSY, CDR2 SAAADI. V was trimmed by 4 bases and J by 8 bases, leaving 11 bases between them. The CDR3 is made up of 12 amino acids. For the CDR3, the DNA is TGCGCCAGCAGTGGGTCCGGGGAGGAAGCTTTCTTT. Its translation is CASSGSGEEAFF.

The chain employs TRBV5-1 and TRBJ1-2, with 7 bases matching TRBD1. The CDR3 extends over 15 amino acids. Germline CDR1 SGHRS, CDR2 YFSETQ. Trimming removed 3 bases from V and 4 bases from J; junction bases left unmatched: 9. CDR3 in DNA: TGCGCCAGCAGCTCAACAGGGGCCGGATCCTATGGCTACACCTTC. Translated: CASSSTGAGSYGYTF. The entire variable domain, with the rest obtained from reference TRBV5-1 and TRBJ1-2, is as follows: KAGVTQTPRYLIKTRGQQVTLSCSPISGHRSVSWYQQTPGQGLQFLFEYFSETQRNKGNFPGRFSGRQFSNSRSEMNVSTLELGDSALYLCASSSTGAGSYGYTFGSGTRLTVV.

V usage is TRBV5-4 and J usage is TRBJ1-2, with a tentative D call TRBD1 (5 bases). Germline V gene sequence: CDR1 SGHNT, CDR2 YYREEE (reference sequence). Between the trimmed V and J ends, which lost 0 bases and 1 base, there was a span of 10 bases. This CDR3 has 15 residues. The CDR3 DNA follows: TGTGCCAGCAGCTTGGGAGGGGTCGATAACTATGGCTACACCTTC. It is translated as CASSLGGVDNYGYTF.

V gene TRBV2 combines with J gene TRBJ2-5, with a tentative D call TRBD1 (7 bases). The V end was cut by 4 bases, the J end by 3 bases, with 18 bases between. The germline V gene encodes CDR1 SNHLY and CDR2 FYNNEI. The CDR3 totals 16 residues. The CDR3 reads CASSGGDSAYEETQYF. The CDR3, as DNA: TGTGCCAGCAGTGGGGGGGACAGCGCGTACGAAGAGACCCAGTACTTC.

The chain links TRBV30 to TRBJ2-1; TRBD2 agrees at 8 bases. V shed 2 bases and J 7 bases; nucleotides not matched to a gene: 7. Per the germline V gene, CDR1 is GTSNPN and CDR2 is SVGIG (reference sequence). CDR3 length equals 14 residues. The CDR3 region is CAWSWLAGLNEQFF. In nucleotides, the CDR3 is TGTGCCTGGAGTTGGTTAGCGGGACTAAATGAGCAGTTCTTC.

This chain joins TRBV7-6 and TRBJ2-7; D remains unclear. Germline loops: CDR1 SGHVS, CDR2 FNYEAQ. The CDR3 is made up of 12 amino acids. With 8 bases removed from V and 7 bases from J, the gap between germline ends came to 15 bases. The DNA of the CDR3 is TGTGCCAGCGCATCGGCAGGATCGGAGCAGTACGTC. Amino acids: CASASAGSEQYV.

The V and J genes are TRBV16 and TRBJ1-5; D is unclear. V was clipped by 0 bases and J by 4 bases, with 7 bases between them. CDR1 and CDR2 (germline): KGHSY, FQNENV. The length of the CDR3 is 14 residues. The CDR3 sequence is CASSQSENNQPQHF. The DNA of the CDR3 is TGTGCCAGCAGCCAATCAGAAAATAATCAGCCCCAGCATTTT.